This T cell receptor beta chain was captured in a study of cytomegalovirus exposure and HLA in healthy donors (dated by TCRdb to about 2017). For context, the study as a whole: An earlier analysis of approximately 640 of the donors reported 276 Gb of sequence data and 117 million unique TCR beta sequences from approximately 180 million T cells. About 300 gigabases of sequencing data and around 85 million unique TCR sequences made up an early release that covered some 640 HLA-typed donors. Among the roughly 400 genotyped donors, approximately 76% belonged to the genetic ancestry cluster associated with self-reported Caucasian donors. The study aimed to test whether signatures of past pathogen exposure could be identified by cataloging public T cell receptors. The study profiled the T cell repertoires of under 700 subjects by immunosequencing and related them to cytomegalovirus serostatus. A separate validation cohort of 100 to 150 different subjects was used in addition to the approximately 640-subject first cohort. To predict cytomegalovirus infection status, the study combined high-throughput TCR immunosequencing, statistical association of individual TCRs with disease status, and machine learning. A later analysis re-examined previously published TCR beta repertoires from 500 to 700 donors and added high-resolution HLA genotyping to investigate patterns of TCR occurrence. In the later analysis, no new phenotypic data were used to find candidate immune exposures; instead, reliance was placed on TCR beta sequences and their occurrence across donors. An earlier analysis of around 580 of the donors used high-throughput TCR beta sequencing to judge whether each TCR beta V gene segment behaved as functional or pseudogenic. Donor age, sex, ethnicity and CMV serostatus were collected together with the repertoire data. A later genetic analysis used genome-wide SNP genotypes for 398 of the 666 donors, treating that subset as a discovery cohort. All discovery cohort repertoires had been generated using a single sequencing platform. HLA typing included class I and class II loci at four-digit resolution. Typing coverage varied by locus: 629-630 donors for A, B, C, DRB1 and DQB1; approximately 500 for DQA1; 606 for DPA1; 400 to 480 for DPB1. Because of strong linkage in the cohort, roughly five DR-DQ haplotypes were treated as single units for association and clustering. Among some 400 genotyped donors of the cohort, an average of approximately 230,000 unique TCR beta nucleotide sequences were sequenced per donor, roughly 18% of them non-productive. Summary of the overall study and its limitations: Some IMGT-functional V segments, including TRBV6-2 and TRBV6-3, could not be distinguished by the 87-base-pair reads and were therefore excluded. Over 15 rarely observed V segments, including chromosome 9 orphons, were excluded from the earlier analysis of about 600 of the donors because counts were too low. A further reported finding was that TCR beta sequences accurately predicted the HLA-A and HLA-B alleles for most subjects in the first cohort. An earlier analysis of some 590 of the donors showed that most TCR beta V segments appeared in productive rearrangements either about 87% or about 30% of the time, which broadly matched IMGT annotations. A few of the identified cytomegalovirus-associated TCR beta chains were confirmed in vitro to be specific for cytomegalovirus antigens. The presence/absence analyses assumed that sequencing depth was roughly uniform across donors, and that assumption may not be true. In a later analysis, TCR association rates were found to vary across HLA loci, with the most associated TCRs seen for DRB1 alleles and the fewest for HLA-C alleles. Because HLA typing was unavailable for some donors at each locus, only the typed subset was used in association tests. Linkage disequilibrium might explain the correlated functional status among segregating V segments, but an unknown experimental factor could not be ruled out. The authors suggested that the approach could potentially be generalized to other disease states and immunological phenotypes. According to a later analysis, parvovirus B19, influenza, CMV and Epstein-Barr virus appeared linked to several top co-occurrence clusters. In a later analysis, HLA-associated TCR beta chains were found to be more clonally expanded and to have lower generation probabilities than equally common non-associated chains. A group of highly shared sequence variants was considered likely to be a technical artifact of the sequencing pipeline. When HLA alleles, especially DR and DQ, strongly co-occurred, attributing TCR associations to individual alleles was difficult. Cytomegalovirus status was reported to be diagnosed by the classifier with high specificity and sensitivity in both the original and validation cohorts. In the study, about 150 TCR beta chains were listed as associated with cytomegalovirus. According to a later analysis, most CMV-associated TCR beta chains appeared to be HLA-restricted, and the HLA associations seemed to be driven largely by CMV exposure. This cohort had only TCR beta chains sequenced, and the lack of alpha or paired-chain data limited which features could be detected. Immune exposure information for the cohort was limited to CMV serostatus. A later genetic analysis reported fewer N-insertions in productive TCRs among donors in an Asian-associated ancestry cluster than the roughly 670-donor mean. A later genetic analysis associated a missense DCLRE1C variant with V-gene and J-gene trimming of TCR beta chains, and an independent cohort replicated the association. At a false discovery rate of 0.05, a later analysis linked around 15,000 TCR beta sequences to specific HLA alleles. Across donors, most TCR sequences were observed very rarely, whereas some public TCRs were present in many individuals.

The cohort consisted of approximately 670 healthy bone marrow donors. Cohort members were all nominally healthy when sampled, although unrecorded immune exposures were likely present. The donor was CMV seropositive and was included in the group of 290 or so seropositive cohort members. A peripheral blood sample was collected from each donor, and TCR beta sequencing was performed on peripheral blood mononuclear cells. The Qiagen DNeasy Blood Extraction Kit was used to extract genomic DNA from the blood cell samples. V is cut back by 5 bases and J by 6 bases, with 5 bases in the junction unmatched. From cysteine to phenylalanine, the CDR3 is 13 amino acids long. Solely the CDR3 DNA is kept, with 39 bases framed from the first base. CDR1 is given as SGHTA and CDR2 as FQGNSA, both from the germline V gene. The library was made by the immunoSEQ multiplex PCR assay. The multiplex PCR relied on a mix of 60 forward primers for TCR Vbeta segments and 13 reverse primers for TCR Jbeta segments. Amplification of the CDR3 region of rearranged TCR beta genes was performed with a multiplex PCR assay on genomic DNA. Amplified TCR beta libraries were sequenced as 87-base-pair reads on the Illumina HiSeq System. Per the original workflow: A later analysis tallied around 82 million unique TCR beta chains across the 666 repertoires, and some 12 million of those chains were shared by two or more donors. Raw reads were error-corrected and collapsed into unique sequences by a nearest-neighbor algorithm in which closely related sequences were merged to remove PCR and sequencing errors. To assign V, D and J gene segments, CDR3 sequences were aligned to IMGT reference sequences. For a sequence to be retained, at least a six-nucleotide match to both a V gene segment and a J gene segment was required. Rearrangements were classified as productive when the CDR3 lacked stop codons and remained in frame with V and J, and all other rearrangements were classified as non-productive. CDR3 was defined by IMGT convention, running from the second conserved V-encoded cysteine to the conserved J-encoded phenylalanine. The earlier analysis of roughly 590 of the donors excluded sequences that lacked an unambiguous match to a single V gene segment. An earlier analysis of 500 to 700 of the donors classified V segments as functional when productive rearrangements were above 56.7% and as segregating when the standard deviation between donors was above 5%. A statistical classification framework was developed to diagnose cytomegalovirus status using the catalog of TCR beta chain sequences. In a later analysis, TCR nucleotide sequences were compared against IMGT/GENE-DB human TR gene sequences so that V and J genes could be assigned. A later analysis assigned CDR3 sequences and most-parsimonious VDJ recombination scenarios with the TCRdist pipeline. In a later analysis, each TCR beta chain was defined by its CDR3 amino acid sequence together with its V-gene family, and reads without a unique V-gene family were excluded. As a way to deal with suspected cross-contamination and a sequencing artifact, a later analysis dropped approximately 590 nucleotide sequences that were highly shared and had low generation probability. In a later analysis, a clonal expansion index was calculated for each public chain from normalized within-repertoire ranks of inferred template counts. In a later analysis, generation probabilities were computed with a VDJ recombination model fitted to out-of-frame rearrangements, and the resulting probabilities were checked against IGoR. A later analysis scored TCR-TCR, TCR-HLA and TCR-CMV co-occurrence with hypergeometric tests, applying a repertoire-size bias correction to TCR pairs. To estimate false discovery rates, a later analysis permuted the HLA or CMV assignments 20 times. In a later analysis, co-occurring TCRs were grouped with DBSCAN, and TCRdist sequence similarity was added when clustering was performed within HLA-allele-positive subsets. Repertoires with fewer than 30,000 or more than 120,000 public chains were left out of co-occurrence clustering, as were roughly five repertoires with anomalous nucleotide sharing. This immuneACCESS table, as held by TCRdb, lists in-frame sequences with V and J called but not all clones. Of the missing ones, under half trace to an unresolved V gene in checked studies; the others have no known cause. That table is the source of V, J and clone size, and D and trimming were worked out from the DNA. The sample profile shows 200,000 or so clones; roughly 83% of them were found once. The ten largest clonotypes hold approximately 0.4% of the sample.

In its sample, this clone was seen a few times. Its antigen remains unidentified. Per-nucleotide qualities are absent, and no much larger clonotype sits a single base away. The receptor chain draws on TRBV7-2 and TRBJ1-2; TRBD1 matches 8 bases in the middle. Sequenced sample: PBMCs. This receptor was obtained from a male donor in good health and CMV-seropositive. This receptor has the CDR3 CASSLGTGHGYTF. The nucleotides read TGTGCCAGCAGCCTCGGGACAGGCCATGGCTACACCTTC.